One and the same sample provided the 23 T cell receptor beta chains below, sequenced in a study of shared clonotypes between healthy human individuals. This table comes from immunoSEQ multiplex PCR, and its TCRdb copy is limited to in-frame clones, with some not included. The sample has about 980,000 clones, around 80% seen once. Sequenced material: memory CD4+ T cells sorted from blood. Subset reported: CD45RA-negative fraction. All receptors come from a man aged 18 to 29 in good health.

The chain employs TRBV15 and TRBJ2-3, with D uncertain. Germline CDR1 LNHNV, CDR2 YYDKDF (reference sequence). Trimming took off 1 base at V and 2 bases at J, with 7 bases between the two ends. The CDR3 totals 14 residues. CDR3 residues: CATSRGVVTDTQYF. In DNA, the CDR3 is TGTGCCACCAGCAGAGGAGTTGTCACAGATACGCAGTATTTT.

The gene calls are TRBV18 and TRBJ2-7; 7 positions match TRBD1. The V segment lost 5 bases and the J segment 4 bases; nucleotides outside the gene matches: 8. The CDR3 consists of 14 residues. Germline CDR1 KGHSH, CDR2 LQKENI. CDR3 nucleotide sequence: TGTGCCAGCTCAAAAACAACACAGGGGTACGAGCAGTACTTC. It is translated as CASSKTTQGYEQYF.

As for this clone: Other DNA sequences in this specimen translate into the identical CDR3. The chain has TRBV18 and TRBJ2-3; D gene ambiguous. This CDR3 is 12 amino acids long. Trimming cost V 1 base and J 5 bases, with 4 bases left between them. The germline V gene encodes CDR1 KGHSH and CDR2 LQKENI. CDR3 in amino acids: CASSPLRDTQYF. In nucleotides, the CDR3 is TGTGCCAGCTCACCACTCAGAGATACGCAGTATTTT.

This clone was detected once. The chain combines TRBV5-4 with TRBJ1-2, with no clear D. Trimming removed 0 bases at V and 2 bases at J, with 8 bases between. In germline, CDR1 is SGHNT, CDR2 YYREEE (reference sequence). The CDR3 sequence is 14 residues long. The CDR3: CASSLGPENYGYTF. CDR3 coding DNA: TGTGCCAGCAGCTTGGGGCCGGAGAACTATGGCTACACCTTC.

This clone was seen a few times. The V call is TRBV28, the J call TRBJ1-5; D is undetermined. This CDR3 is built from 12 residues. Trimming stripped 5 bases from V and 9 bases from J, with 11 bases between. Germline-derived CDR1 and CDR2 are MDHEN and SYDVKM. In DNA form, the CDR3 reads TGTGCCAGCAGTCCCCCCGCTTTGCCCCAGCATTTT. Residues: CASSPPALPQHF.

Here the CDR3 reads CASTGLNSPLHF. The CDR3 nucleotides are TGTGCCAGCACTGGACTGAATTCACCCCTCCACTTT. The V gene is TRBV28, the J gene TRBJ1-6; D not certain. The CDR3 loop spans 12 amino acids. Germline V lookup: CDR1 MDHEN, CDR2 SYDVKM. Between the trimmed V and J ends, which lost 7 bases and 7 bases, there was a span of 8 bases.

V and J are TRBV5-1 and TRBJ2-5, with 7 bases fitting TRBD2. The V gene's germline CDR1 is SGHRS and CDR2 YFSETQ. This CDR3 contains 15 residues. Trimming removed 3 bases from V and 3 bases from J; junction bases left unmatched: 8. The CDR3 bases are TGCGCCAGCAGCTCACAAGGACTAGACAAAGAGACCCAGTACTTC. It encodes CASSSQGLDKETQYF.

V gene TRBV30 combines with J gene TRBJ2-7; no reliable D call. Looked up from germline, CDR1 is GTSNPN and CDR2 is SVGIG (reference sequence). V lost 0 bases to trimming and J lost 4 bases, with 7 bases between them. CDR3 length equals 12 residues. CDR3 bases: TGTGCCTGGAGTGTAAGCCAGTACGAGCAGTACTTC. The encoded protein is CAWSVSQYEQYF.

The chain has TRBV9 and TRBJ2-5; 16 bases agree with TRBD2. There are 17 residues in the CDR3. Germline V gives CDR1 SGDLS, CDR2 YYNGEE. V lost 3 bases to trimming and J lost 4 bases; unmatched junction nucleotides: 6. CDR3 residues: CASSAGTSGGAGETQYF. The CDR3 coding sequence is TGTGCCAGCAGCGCCGGGACTAGCGGGGGGGCTGGAGAGACCCAGTACTTC.

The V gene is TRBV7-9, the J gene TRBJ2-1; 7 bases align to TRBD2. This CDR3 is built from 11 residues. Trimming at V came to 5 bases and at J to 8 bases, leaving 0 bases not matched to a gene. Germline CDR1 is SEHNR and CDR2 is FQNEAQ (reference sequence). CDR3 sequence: CASSRGDEQFF. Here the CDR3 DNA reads TGTGCCAGCAGCCGGGGGGATGAGCAGTTCTTC.

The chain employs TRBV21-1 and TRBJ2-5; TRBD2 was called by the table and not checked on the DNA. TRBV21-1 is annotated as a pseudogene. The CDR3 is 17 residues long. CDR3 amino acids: CASSKSCGMGSAETQYF. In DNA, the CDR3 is TGTGCCAGCAGCAAATCCTGTGGAATGGGGAGCGCGGAGACCCAGTACTTC.

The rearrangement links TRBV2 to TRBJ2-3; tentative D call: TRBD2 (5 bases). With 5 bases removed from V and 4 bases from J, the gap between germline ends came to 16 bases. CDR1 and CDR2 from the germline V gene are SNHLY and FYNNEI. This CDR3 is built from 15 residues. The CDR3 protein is CASSPGSKSADTQYF. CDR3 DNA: TGTGCCAGCAGTCCGGGGAGTAAAAGTGCAGATACGCAGTATTTT.

CDR3 DNA sequence: TGTGCCAGCAGCCCAGGAACGGGACTAGGTGCAGAGACCCAGTACTTC. The encoded protein is CASSPGTGLGAETQYF. The V call is TRBV5-4, the J call TRBJ2-5; 8 bases are shared with TRBD2. The length of the CDR3 is 16 residues. Per germline, CDR1 SGHNT and CDR2 YYREEE (reference sequence). With V trimmed by 4 bases and J by 4 bases, 12 bases remained unmatched.

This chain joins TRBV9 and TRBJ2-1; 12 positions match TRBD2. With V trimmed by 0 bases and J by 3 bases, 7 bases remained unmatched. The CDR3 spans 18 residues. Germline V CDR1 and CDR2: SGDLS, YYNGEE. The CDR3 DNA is TGTGCCAGCAGCGTAGCTACTAGCGGGGGGCCATTCTACAATGAGCAGTTCTTC. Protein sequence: CASSVATSGGPFYNEQFF.

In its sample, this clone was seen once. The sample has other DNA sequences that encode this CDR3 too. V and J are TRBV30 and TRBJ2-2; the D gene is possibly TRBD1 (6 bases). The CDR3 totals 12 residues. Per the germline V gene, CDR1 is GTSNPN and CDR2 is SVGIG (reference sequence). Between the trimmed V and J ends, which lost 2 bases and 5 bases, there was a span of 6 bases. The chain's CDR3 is CAWSRGTGELFF. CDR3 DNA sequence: TGTGCCTGGAGTAGGGGGACCGGGGAGCTGTTTTTT.

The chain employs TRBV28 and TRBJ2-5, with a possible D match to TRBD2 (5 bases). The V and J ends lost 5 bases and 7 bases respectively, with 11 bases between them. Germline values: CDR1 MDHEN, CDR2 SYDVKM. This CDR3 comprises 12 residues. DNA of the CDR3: TGTGCCAGCAGTCGTCTTCGGGGGACCCAGTACTTC. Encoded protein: CASSRLRGTQYF.

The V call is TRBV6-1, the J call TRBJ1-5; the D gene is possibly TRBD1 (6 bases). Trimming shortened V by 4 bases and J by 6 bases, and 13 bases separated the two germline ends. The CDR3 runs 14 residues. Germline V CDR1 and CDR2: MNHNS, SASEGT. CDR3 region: CASSGRDTSQPQHF. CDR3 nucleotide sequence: TGTGCCAGCAGTGGACGGGACACAAGTCAGCCCCAGCATTTT.

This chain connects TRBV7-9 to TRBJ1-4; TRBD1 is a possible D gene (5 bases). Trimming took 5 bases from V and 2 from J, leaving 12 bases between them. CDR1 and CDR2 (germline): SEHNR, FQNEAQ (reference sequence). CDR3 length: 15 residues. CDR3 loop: CASSPQGWTNEKLFF. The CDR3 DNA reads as TGTGCCAGCAGCCCTCAGGGTTGGACTAATGAAAAACTGTTTTTT.

CDR3 protein: CASSKEDRSNYGYTF. The CDR3 DNA sequence: TGTGCCAGCAGCAAAGAAGACAGGTCTAACTATGGCTACACCTTC. The V and J genes are TRBV21-1 and TRBJ1-2; the table names TRBD1, a call not compared with the DNA. TRBV21-1 is termed a pseudogene. The CDR3 totals 15 residues.

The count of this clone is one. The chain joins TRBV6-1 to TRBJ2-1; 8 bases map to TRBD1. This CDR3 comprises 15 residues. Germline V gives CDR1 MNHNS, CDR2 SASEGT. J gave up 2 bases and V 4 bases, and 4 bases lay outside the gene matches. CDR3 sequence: CASSGIQGAYNEQFF. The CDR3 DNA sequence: TGTGCCAGCAGTGGGATACAGGGGGCCTACAATGAGCAGTTCTTC.

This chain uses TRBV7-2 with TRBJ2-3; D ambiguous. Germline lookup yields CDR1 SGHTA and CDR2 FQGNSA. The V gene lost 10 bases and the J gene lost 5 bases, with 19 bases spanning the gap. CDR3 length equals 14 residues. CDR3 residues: CATKGRGAVDTQYF. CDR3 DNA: TGTGCCACCAAAGGCCGTGGAGCCGTAGATACGCAGTATTTT.

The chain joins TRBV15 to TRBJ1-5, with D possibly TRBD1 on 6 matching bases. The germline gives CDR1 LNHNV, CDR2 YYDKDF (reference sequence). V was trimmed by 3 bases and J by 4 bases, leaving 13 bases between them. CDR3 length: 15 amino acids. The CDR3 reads CATSSRRGLNQPQHF. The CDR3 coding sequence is TGTGCCACCAGCAGCCGCAGGGGCCTAAATCAGCCCCAGCATTTT.

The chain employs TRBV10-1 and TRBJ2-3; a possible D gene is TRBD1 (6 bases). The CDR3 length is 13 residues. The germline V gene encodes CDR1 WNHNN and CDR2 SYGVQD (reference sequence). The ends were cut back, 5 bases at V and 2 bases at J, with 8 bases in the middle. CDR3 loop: CASSQGSTDTQYF. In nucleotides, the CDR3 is TGCGCCAGCAGTCAGGGGTCCACAGATACGCAGTATTTT.